The TCR beta chain under discussion was sequenced for a study of blood T cell repertoires in COVID-19. Repertoires were generated with immunoSEQ multiplex PCR, while TCRdb's copy carries only in-frame clones and drops some. The sample records roughly 190,000 clones, under 90% being singletons. The sequence derives from a man between 60 and 70 years old with acute or convalescent COVID-19. Sequencing was carried out using peripheral blood.

CDR3 region: CASSLTDYHNEQFF. CDR3 bases: TGTGCCAGCAGTCTCACTGACTACCACAATGAGCAGTTCTTC. This rearrangement joins TRBV6-5 to TRBJ2-1, with TRBD2 as a possible D gene (5 bases). The CDR3 totals 14 residues. V gave up 5 bases and J gave up 5 bases, with 13 bases separating them. Germline lookup yields CDR1 MNHEY and CDR2 SVGAGI.